The clone carrying this T cell receptor (beta chain) was counted a few times. Antigen: not known. These data are taken from a study of T cells after yellow fever vaccination. Across the whole study: It was SMART-Seq v4 Ultra Low Input that prepared the fractions with low cell numbers. General study findings and limits: Weaker, the secondary response had a peak occurring faster, on day 5 versus 15.

One entry per CDR3 protein results from TCRdb running MiXCR on the 5' RACE reads. The sample yields more than 300,000 distinct CDR3 sequences, about 10% seen once. V lost 6 bases to trimming and J lost 8 bases; unmatched junction nucleotides: 9. CDR3 length: 14 residues. The TCR was taken from a man between 18 and 35 years old who received the YFV17D yellow fever vaccine. The material was CD4+ T cells sorted from PBMCs, obtained 45 days after the yellow fever booster vaccination. The genes are TRBV12-3 or TRBV12-4 and TRBJ2-1, with 8 positions matching TRBD1. The DNA for the CDR3 is TGTGCCAGCAGACCCCGGACAGGGATCGATGAGCAGTTCTTC. Translating it yields CASRPRTGIDEQFF.